This entry is about one T cell receptor (beta chain). Antigen unknown. Some clones are missing from TCRdb's copy, which holds only in-frame ones; the method was immunoSEQ multiplex PCR. The sample has tens of thousands of clones, 88% seen once. In germline, CDR1 is SGHKS, CDR2 YYEKEE (reference sequence). The CDR3 consists of 14 residues. Trimming removed 1 base from V and 5 bases from J, with 11 bases in between. The sample belongs to a study of OX40 agonist ivuxolimab in advanced cancers. On the study more broadly: An anti-OX40 (CD134) antibody with agonistic activity, ivuxolimab, was administered to patients. Study-wide results and caveats: Relatively little clonal expansion, among the lowest observed, appeared in partial responders at 0.1-3.0 mg/kg.

The J gene is TRBJ2-3, the V gene TRBV5-5, with a tentative D call TRBD2 (6 bases). This clonotype was sampled from an adult with an advanced solid tumor such as melanoma, head and neck, liver or kidney cancer. Sequencing was performed on CD4+ or CD8+ T cells sorted from blood, taken in a trial of the OX40 agonist ivuxolimab. CDR3: CASSLTGAVDTQYF. The CDR3 DNA is TGTGCCAGCAGCTTGACGGGAGCTGTAGATACGCAGTATTTT.